The 4 T cell receptor beta chains below all came from one sample that was sequenced in a study of OX40 agonist ivuxolimab in advanced cancers. Sequencing was performed with immunoSEQ multiplex PCR; in TCRdb, only in-frame clones are kept and a portion is missing. Found here are tens of thousands of clones, 85% of them singletons; the top ten hold about 0.6%. Sequencing was performed on CD4+ or CD8+ T cells sorted from blood, taken in a trial of the OX40 agonist ivuxolimab. Receptors originate from an adult with an advanced solid tumor such as melanoma, head and neck, liver or kidney cancer.

This clone was detected once. The chain couples TRBV18 to TRBJ2-3; 7 bases fit TRBD2. Germline V gives CDR1 KGHSH, CDR2 LQKENI. J gave up 0 bases and V 2 bases, and 14 bases lay outside the gene matches. CDR3 length: 19 residues. This chain's CDR3 is CASSPMHRGLTSSTDTQYF. CDR3 sequence (DNA): TGTGCCAGCTCACCAATGCATAGGGGACTAACTTCTAGCACAGATACGCAGTATTTT.

CDR3 sequence (DNA): TGTGCCAGTAGTTCACTAGCGGGGGGCACAGATACGCAGTATTTT. Its translation is CASSSLAGGTDTQYF. J is TRBJ2-3 and V is TRBV19, with TRBD2 identical over 11 bases. The CDR3 has 15 amino acids. Germline-derived CDR1 and CDR2 are LNHDA and SQIVND (reference sequence). The trim removed 5 bases at V and 1 base at J, leaving 2 bases unmatched.

The J gene is TRBJ2-5, the V gene TRBV2; 8 bases align to TRBD2. Germline trimming cut 4 bases from V and 2 bases from J; bases unmatched to any gene: 18. The CDR3 totals 19 residues. Germline V gives CDR1 SNHLY, CDR2 FYNNEI. The CDR3 loop reads CASSVIWTAGTRRQETQYF. The CDR3 DNA reads as TGTGCCAGCAGTGTTATATGGACTGCCGGGACTAGGAGGCAAGAGACCCAGTACTTC.

The chain combines TRBV5-8 with TRBJ1-2; D is unclear. The CDR3 is made up of 15 amino acids. V lost 1 base to trimming and J lost 0 bases, with 10 bases between them. CDR1 is SGHTS, CDR2 YDEGEE, per germline. CDR3 in DNA: TGTGCCAGCAGCTTGTATGGAGGACCTAACTATGGCTACACCTTC. This encodes CASSLYGGPNYGYTF.